These 21 T cell receptor beta chains were sequenced from one sample in a study of radiotherapy plus CTLA-4 blockade in lung cancer. Sequenced by immunoSEQ multiplex PCR; TCRdb stores in-frame clones only, minus some. The data show approximately 110,000 clones, with around 84% seen just once and 3% to 4% held by the top ten. The sequenced sample was peripheral blood, obtained from a patient treated with radiotherapy plus ipilimumab. The receptors stem from a human donor with non-small cell lung cancer that progressed on radiotherapy plus ipilimumab. Some clones in this sample may be carry-over from other donors' samples.

V gene TRBV4-3 combines with J gene TRBJ1-2; TRBD1 aligns across 8 bases. V gave up 0 bases and J gave up 8 bases; unmatched junction bases: 5. The germline gives CDR1 LGHNA, CDR2 YSLEER. This CDR3 spans 14 amino acids. CDR3 loop: CASSQEFRGHGYTF. The CDR3 coding sequence is TGCGCCAGCAGCCAAGAATTCAGGGGGCACGGCTACACCTTC.

The V call is TRBV18, the J call TRBJ1-1; D may be TRBD1 (6 bases). Trimming left V 2 bases short and J 3 bases short, with 22 bases between. The CDR3 is made up of 18 amino acids. CDR1 is KGHSH and CDR2 is LQKENI in the germline V gene. The CDR3 nucleotides are TGTGCCAGCTCACCATTAGCGGTTCTGGGGCAGGGGCACACTGAAGCTTTCTTT. Its protein is CASSPLAVLGQGHTEAFF.

The rearrangement joins TRBV29-1 to TRBJ2-3; D gene unclear. There are 17 residues in the CDR3. V gave up 0 bases and J gave up 3 bases, with 19 bases separating them. Per germline, CDR1 SQVTM and CDR2 ANQGSEA. CDR3 protein: CSVEDQFHTSLTDTQYF. CDR3 bases: TGCAGCGTTGAAGATCAATTTCACACGTCGTTGACAGATACGCAGTATTTT.

The chain's CDR3 is CASSMSGSRHGYTF. CDR3 DNA: TGTGCCAGCAGCATGAGCGGGAGCCGGCATGGCTACACCTTC. The chain recombines TRBV5-4 with TRBJ1-2; D is undetermined. This CDR3 comprises 14 residues. CDR1 SGHNT and CDR2 YYREEE come from the germline V gene (reference sequence). V gave up 4 bases and J gave up 6 bases, with 16 bases separating them.

The V and J genes are TRBV5-1 and TRBJ2-1; TRBD2 aligns across 8 bases. This CDR3 is built from 15 residues. Germline V gene sequence: CDR1 SGHRS, CDR2 YFSETQ. V trimming: 3 bases; J trimming: 6 bases; junction bases outside the gene matches: 8. The CDR3 reads CASSSLTGTSNEQFF. The DNA for the CDR3 is TGCGCCAGCAGCTCGCTAACCGGGACTAGCAATGAGCAGTTCTTC.

This chain links TRBV29-1 with TRBJ2-5; TRBD1 matches at 11 bases. This CDR3 region has 14 residues. The J segment lost 5 bases and the V segment lost 6 bases, leaving 8 bases of the junction unmatched. Germline V gene data show CDR1 as SQVTM and CDR2 as ANQGSEA. For the CDR3, the DNA is TGCAGCGTCGTCGGACAGGGGGCTGGGGAGACCCAGTACTTC. It specifies CSVVGQGAGETQYF. The entire variable domain, with the rest obtained from reference TRBV29-1 and TRBJ2-5, is as follows: SAVISQKPSRDICQRGTSLTIQCQVDSQVTMMFWYRQQPGQSLTLIATANQGSEATYESGFVIDKFPISRPNLTFSTLTVSNMSPEDSSIYLCSVVGQGAGETQYFGPGTRLLVL.

The chain has TRBV28 and TRBJ1-1, with D unclear. The CDR3 extends over 13 amino acids. Per the germline V gene, CDR1 is MDHEN and CDR2 is SYDVKM. The ends were cut back, 5 bases at V and 5 bases at J, with 12 bases in the middle. This chain's CDR3 is CASSPQVGTEAFF. The CDR3 nucleotides read TGTGCCAGCAGTCCTCAGGTAGGGACTGAAGCTTTCTTT.

This rearrangement joins TRBV5-4 to TRBJ1-2; no clear D gene. The CDR3 is 14 residues long. The V end lost 2 bases, the J end lost 6 bases, and 14 bases lay between the germline ends. Looked up from germline, CDR1 is SGHNT and CDR2 is YYREEE (reference sequence). Here the CDR3 reads CASSFGQTQDGYTF. The DNA for the CDR3 is TGTGCCAGCAGCTTCGGGCAAACTCAAGATGGCTACACCTTC.

The chain uses TRBV19 and TRBJ1-2, with a tentative D call TRBD1 (6 bases). Trimming stripped 5 bases from V and 3 bases from J, with 13 bases between. Germline loops: CDR1 LNHDA, CDR2 SQIVND (reference sequence). The CDR3 has 14 residues. The CDR3 loop reads CASSPGQSHYGYTF. CDR3 in DNA: TGTGCCAGTAGTCCCGGACAGAGTCACTATGGCTACACCTTC.

The CDR3: CSASLAETQYF. Written as DNA, the CDR3 is TGCAGTGCCTCCTTGGCGGAGACCCAGTACTTC. This chain uses TRBV20-1 with TRBJ2-5; no clear D. V was pared by 6 bases and J by 5 bases, with 10 bases between. Germline loops: CDR1 DFQATT, CDR2 SNEGSKA (reference sequence). The CDR3 loop spans 11 amino acids.

The chain joins TRBV30 to TRBJ2-5; no clear D gene. V was shortened by 5 bases and J by 0 bases, with 13 bases between the two germline ends. CDR1 is GTSNPN and CDR2 is SVGIG in the germline V gene (reference sequence). This CDR3 has 14 residues. Written as DNA, the CDR3 is TGTGCCTGGGGGTCCATTGGGGACCAAGAGACCCAGTACTTC. Its protein is CAWGSIGDQETQYF. Together with reference TRBV30 and TRBJ2-5, the CDR3 gives the full variable domain: SQTIHQWPATLVQPVGSPLSLECTVEGTSNPNLYWYRQAAGRGLQLLFYSVGIGQISSEVPQNLSASRPQDRQFILSSKKLLLSDSGFYLCAWGSIGDQETQYFGPGTRLLVL.

This clone was picked up a small number of times. This chain uses TRBV10-3 with TRBJ2-7, with D possibly TRBD1 on 8 matching bases. The V end was cut by 5 bases, the J end by 4 bases, with 12 bases between. Per the germline V gene, CDR1 is ENHRY and CDR2 is SYGVKD. This CDR3 region has 13 residues. CDR3 sequence reads: CAISKQGGYEQYF. CDR3 in DNA: TGTGCCATCAGTAAACAGGGGGGGTACGAGCAGTACTTC.

The chain combines TRBV7-8 with TRBJ2-2, with D possibly matching TRBD2 (5 bases). Trimming left V 2 bases short and J 4 bases short, with 14 bases between. The germline gives CDR1 SGHVS, CDR2 FQNEAQ. The CDR3 consists of 16 residues. The CDR3 region is CASSLLSPEGTGELFF. CDR3 in DNA: TGTGCCAGCAGCTTATTGTCCCCCGAGGGCACCGGGGAGCTGTTTTTT.

This chain uses TRBV6-5 with TRBJ1-2; 7 bases align to TRBD1. Germline trimming cut 1 base from V and 6 bases from J; bases unmatched to any gene: 2. CDR1 MNHEY and CDR2 SVGAGI come from the germline V gene. The CDR3 consists of 13 residues. The CDR3 sequence: CASSYLTGDGYTF. The CDR3 DNA sequence: TGTGCCAGCAGTTACTTAACAGGGGATGGCTACACCTTC.

This chain uses TRBV7-2 with TRBJ2-2; 9 bases are a match to TRBD2. With V trimmed by 7 bases and J by 2 bases, 8 bases remained unmatched. The V gene's germline CDR1 is SGHTA and CDR2 FQGNSA. This CDR3 has 16 residues. CDR3 sequence: CASTKPGLANTGELFF. The CDR3 nucleotides read TGTGCCAGCACCAAACCGGGACTAGCCAACACCGGGGAGCTGTTTTTT.

This clone was counted once. This chain joins TRBV6-1 and TRBJ2-7; 8 positions agree with TRBD1. The CDR3 covers 13 residues. The V gene's germline CDR1 is MNHNS and CDR2 SASEGT. The ends lost 5 bases at V and 5 bases at J; junction bases unmatched: 5. CDR3 nucleotides: TGTGCCAGCAGTTCGGGACAGGTCAACGAGCAGTACTTC. It encodes CASSSGQVNEQYF.

This rearrangement joins TRBV15 to TRBJ1-1, with a possible D match to TRBD1 (6 bases). V was pared by 3 bases and J by 0 bases, with 20 bases between. Per germline, CDR1 LNHNV and CDR2 YYDKDF (reference sequence). The CDR3 consists of 18 residues. CDR3: CATSRKWTAQNLNTEAFF. The DNA for the CDR3 is TGTGCCACCAGCAGGAAGTGGACAGCGCAGAACCTGAACACTGAAGCTTTCTTT.

The V call is TRBV7-2, the J call TRBJ2-7, with a weak D call TRBD2 (6 bases). The CDR3 is 15 residues long. Per germline, CDR1 SGHTA and CDR2 FQGNSA. V dropped 2 bases and J dropped 2 bases, with 13 bases sitting between them. CDR3 sequence reads: CASSLLGTPTYEQYF. The CDR3 DNA reads as TGTGCCAGCAGCTTACTCGGGACTCCTACCTACGAGCAGTACTTC.

The rearrangement links TRBV11-3 to TRBJ2-1; 12 nucleotides line up with TRBD2. After removal of 2 bases from V and 8 bases from J, the junction contained 10 bases not matched to a gene. This CDR3 contains 17 residues. Germline V lookup: CDR1 SGHNT, CDR2 YENEEA. This CDR3 reads CASSLITSGGHVDEQFF. CDR3 nucleotides: TGTGCCAGCAGCTTAATAACTAGCGGGGGGCATGTCGATGAGCAGTTCTTC.

The V and J genes are TRBV5-1 and TRBJ1-1; D perhaps matches TRBD1 (5 bases). Per the germline V gene, CDR1 is SGHRS and CDR2 is YFSETQ. Trimming took 0 bases from V and 4 from J, leaving 13 bases between them. The CDR3 extends over 15 amino acids. CDR3 region: CASSLVAGIGTEAFF. The CDR3 nucleotides read TGCGCCAGCAGCTTGGTCGCAGGGATTGGCACTGAAGCTTTCTTT. The full variable domain, its missing parts supplied by reference TRBV5-1 and TRBJ1-1, is KAGVTQTPRYLIKTRGQQVTLSCSPISGHRSVSWYQQTPGQGLQFLFEYFSETQRNKGNFPGRFSGRQFSNSRSEMNVSTLELGDSALYLCASSLVAGIGTEAFFGQGTRLTVV.

This CDR3 is CASSPGLAGAREQYF. The CDR3 DNA reads as TGTGCCAGCAGCCCCGGACTAGCGGGGGCGAGGGAGCAGTACTTC. The chain employs TRBV7-2 and TRBJ2-7, with 13 positions matching TRBD2. The CDR3 is 15 residues long. Looked up from germline, CDR1 is SGHTA and CDR2 is FQGNSA. With 5 bases clipped from V and 7 bases from J, the junction kept 8 bases outside the gene matches.